Sequencing of this T cell receptor beta chain was carried out in a study of T-cell memory formation after mild COVID-19. Across the whole study: TCR clusters were mostly confined to one donor each.

TCRdb reprocessed the 5' RACE reads via MiXCR and lists one record per CDR3 protein. The table includes approximately 200,000 distinct CDR3 sequences, around 15% detected once. This CDR3 region has 16 residues. Germline CDR1 SGHTA, CDR2 FQGTGA. Findings and limits, study-wide: Among CD4+ contracting clones, most were CM and EM, and CD8+ ones EMRA. Pre-infection memory carried some responding clones, suggesting that cross-reactive memory joined. CD4/CD8 balance held among clones contracting day 15 to 85, and later expanders leaned CD4+.

A note on this clonotype: Its antigen is undetermined. One junction end does not reproduce the germline sequence, and a read error may be involved.

Sample: PBMCs or a T cell subset sorted from them (not recorded which). This receptor was obtained from an adult woman who had mild COVID-19 (a few samples of this study predate the infection). Cell type and time point are not known. The chain has TRBV7-3 and TRBJ2-2, with D perhaps given as TRBD1 or TRBD2 (5 bases each). CDR3 coding DNA: TGTGCCAGCAGCGCTAAAGGGACGGCTAACAGCGGGGAGCTGTTTTTT. Translation gives CASSAKGTANSGELFF.